This T cell receptor (beta chain) was captured in a study of blood T cell repertoires in COVID-19. At the level of the study: Material from acute and convalescent COVID-19 was sourced from the United States, Italy and Spain. Nucleic acid was either cDNA or gDNA, and it came from T cells, B-cell-depleted T cells, or PBMCs.

Trimming removed 6 bases at V and 0 bases at J, with 17 bases between. CDR3 size: 16 residues. Per germline, CDR1 MNHEY and CDR2 SMNVEV (reference sequence). Study processing details: Reference gene primer amplification gave nucleated cell count estimates. The data were produced by immunoSEQ multiplex PCR, yet TCRdb's version contains in-frame clones alone and is incomplete. D and trimming come from the DNA, and the V and J calls and clone size come from that table. Of about 180,000 clones listed, 80% to 90% are singletons. The rearrangement links TRBV27 to TRBJ1-1, with D possibly TRBD1 on 5 matching bases. Sample: peripheral blood. The receptor was derived from a man aged 55 to 70 with acute or convalescent COVID-19. CDR3 protein: CASRGGYLDLNTEAFF. In nucleotides, the CDR3 is TGTGCCAGCAGGGGGGGTTACCTGGACTTGAACACTGAAGCTTTCTTT.